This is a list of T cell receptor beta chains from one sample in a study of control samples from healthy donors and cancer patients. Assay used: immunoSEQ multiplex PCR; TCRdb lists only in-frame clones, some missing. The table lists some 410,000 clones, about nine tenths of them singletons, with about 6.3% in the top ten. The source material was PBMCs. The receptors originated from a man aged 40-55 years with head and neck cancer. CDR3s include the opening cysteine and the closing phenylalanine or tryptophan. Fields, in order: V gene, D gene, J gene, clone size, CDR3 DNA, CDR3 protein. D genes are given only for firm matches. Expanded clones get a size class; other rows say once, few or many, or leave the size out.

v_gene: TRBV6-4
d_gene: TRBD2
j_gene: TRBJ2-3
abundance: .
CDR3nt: TGTGCCAGGTTACGGGGGGGCTTCACAGATACGCAGTATTTT
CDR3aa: CARLRGGFTDTQYF

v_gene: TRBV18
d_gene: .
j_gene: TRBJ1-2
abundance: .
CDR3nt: TGTGCCAGCTCACCACCTAACAGCTATGGCTACACCTTC
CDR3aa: CASSPPNSYGYTF

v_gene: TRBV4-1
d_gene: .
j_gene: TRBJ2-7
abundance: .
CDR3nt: TGCGCCAGCAGCCAAGCCAAGGGCGAGCAGTACTTC
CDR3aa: CASSQAKGEQYF

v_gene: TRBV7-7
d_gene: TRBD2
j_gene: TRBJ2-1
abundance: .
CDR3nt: TGTGCTAGCAGCTCCGGACTAGCAGACGAGCAGTTCTTC
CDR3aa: CASSSGLADEQFF

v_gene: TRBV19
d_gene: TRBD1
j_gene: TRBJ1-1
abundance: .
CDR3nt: TGTGCCAGTGTAGGACAGGGGTGGATTCAAACTGAAGCTTTCTTT
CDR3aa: CASVGQGWIQTEAFF

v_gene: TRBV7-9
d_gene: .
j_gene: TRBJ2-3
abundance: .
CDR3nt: TGTGCCAGCAGCTACGGGGACCACACAGATACGCAGTATTTT
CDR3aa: CASSYGDHTDTQYF

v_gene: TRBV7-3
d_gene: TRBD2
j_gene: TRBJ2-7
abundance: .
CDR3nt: TGTGCCAGACTAGCGGATAACTACGAGCAGTACTTC
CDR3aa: CARLADNYEQYF

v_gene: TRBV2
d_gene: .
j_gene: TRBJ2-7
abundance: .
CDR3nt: TGTGCCAGCAGTGCAGGGCTCATCGGGGCTTACGAGCAGTACTTC
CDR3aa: CASSAGLIGAYEQYF

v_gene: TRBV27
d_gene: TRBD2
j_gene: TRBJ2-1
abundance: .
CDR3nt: TGTGCCAGCAGCAAGCCCCGACTAGCGGACTACAATGAGCAGTTCTTC
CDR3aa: CASSKPRLADYNEQFF

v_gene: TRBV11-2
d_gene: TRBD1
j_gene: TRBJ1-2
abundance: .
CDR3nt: TGTGCCAGCAGCTCCACTAAGGACAGGGAAGATGGCTACACCTTC
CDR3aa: CASSSTKDREDGYTF

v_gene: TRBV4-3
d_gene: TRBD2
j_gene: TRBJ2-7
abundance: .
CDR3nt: TGCGCCAGCAGCCATAGGAATCCGTCGCGGGGGGGCCTTTACGAGCAGTACTTC
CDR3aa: CASSHRNPSRGGLYEQYF

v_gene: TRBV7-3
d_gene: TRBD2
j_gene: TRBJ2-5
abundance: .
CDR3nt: TGTGCCAGCAGCTTAACGGGGACTAGCGGGAGCGGAAGTTGGGAGACCCAGTACTTC
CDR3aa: CASSLTGTSGSGSWETQYF

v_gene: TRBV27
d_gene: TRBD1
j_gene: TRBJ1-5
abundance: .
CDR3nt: TGTGCCAGCAGTTCTCTCGGGGACAGGGGGCGCGGGGGCAATCAGCCCCAGCATTTT
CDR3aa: CASSSLGDRGRGGNQPQHF

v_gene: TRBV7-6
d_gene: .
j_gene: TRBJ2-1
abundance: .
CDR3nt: TGTGCCAGCAGCTTATCGGGGGCCGACAATGAGCAGTTCTTC
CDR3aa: CASSLSGADNEQFF

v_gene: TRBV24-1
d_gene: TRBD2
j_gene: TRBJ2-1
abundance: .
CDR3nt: TGTGCCACCAGTGATTCGAGCGGGGGGACCTACAATGAGCAGTTCTTC
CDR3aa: CATSDSSGGTYNEQFF

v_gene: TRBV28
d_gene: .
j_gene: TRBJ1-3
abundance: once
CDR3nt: .
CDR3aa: CASSSSTFSGNTIYF

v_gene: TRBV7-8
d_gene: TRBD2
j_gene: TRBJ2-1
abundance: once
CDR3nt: TGTGCCAGCATCCTAGCGGGAACGGGGTACAATGAGCAGTTCTTC
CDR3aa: CASILAGTGYNEQFF

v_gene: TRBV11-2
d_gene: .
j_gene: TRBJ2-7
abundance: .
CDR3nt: TGTGCCAGCAGCTTCCAAGCAGGTTACGAGCAGTACTTC
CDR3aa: CASSFQAGYEQYF

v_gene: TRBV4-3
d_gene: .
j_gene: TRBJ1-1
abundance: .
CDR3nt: TGCGCCAGCAGCCCGGGGCGGCACACTGAAGCTTTCTTT
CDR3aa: CASSPGRHTEAFF

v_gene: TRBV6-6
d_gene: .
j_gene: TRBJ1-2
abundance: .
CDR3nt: TGTGCCGTATGGGACGCCCGTAACTATGGCTACACCTTC
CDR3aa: CAVWDARNYGYTF

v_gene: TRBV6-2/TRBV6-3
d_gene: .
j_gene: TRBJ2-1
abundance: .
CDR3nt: TGTGCCAGCAGTTACTCCTTTGGGCAAGATTCTTACAATGAGCAGTTCTTC
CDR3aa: CASSYSFGQDSYNEQFF

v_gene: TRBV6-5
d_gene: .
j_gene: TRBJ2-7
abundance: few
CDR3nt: TGTGCCAGCAGAAAGGGACGCGAGCAGTACTTC
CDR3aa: CASRKGREQYF

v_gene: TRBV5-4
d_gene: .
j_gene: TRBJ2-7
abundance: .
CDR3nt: TGTGCCAGCAGCTTTAAAAGCTCCTACGAGCAGTACTTC
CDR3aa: CASSFKSSYEQYF

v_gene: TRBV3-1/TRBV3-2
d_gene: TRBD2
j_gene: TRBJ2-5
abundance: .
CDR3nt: TGTGCCAGCAGACTCGGACTAGCGGGAAACCAAGAGACCCAGTACTTC
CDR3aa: CASRLGLAGNQETQYF

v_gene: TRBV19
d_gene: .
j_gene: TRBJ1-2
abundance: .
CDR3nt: TGTGCCAGTAGTATAGCCGGGTTCAGGGTCGAATTTTATGGCTACACCTTC
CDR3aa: CASSIAGFRVEFYGYTF